This entry lists 10 T cell receptor beta chains sequenced from one sample in a study of cytomegalovirus exposure and HLA in healthy donors. This table comes from immunoSEQ multiplex PCR, and its TCRdb copy is limited to in-frame clones, with some not included. This sample yields 230,000 or so clones, of which about 91% are seen a single time; about 2.9% belongs to the top ten. Material: PBMCs. The receptors stem from a woman aged 18-29 years in good health and CMV-seronegative.

This chain joins TRBV7-6 and TRBJ2-4; D might be TRBD2 (6 bases). Germline assignment: CDR1 SGHVS and CDR2 FNYEAQ. V was clipped by 4 bases and J by 7 bases, with 14 bases between them. This CDR3 region has 14 residues. The CDR3 coding sequence is TGTGCCAGCAGCTACGAGATTGGGGGGAACATTCAGTACTTC. This gives the protein CASSYEIGGNIQYF.

The rearrangement uses TRBV28 and TRBJ2-7; 7 bases map to TRBD1. Looked up from germline, CDR1 is MDHEN and CDR2 is SYDVKM. With V trimmed by 1 base and J by 1 base, 4 bases remained unmatched. The CDR3 contains 15 residues. For the CDR3, the DNA is TGTGCCAGCAGTTTATCCGGGGACAGATCCTACGAGCAGTACTTC. Translated: CASSLSGDRSYEQYF.

The rearrangement uses TRBV28 and TRBJ2-1, with TRBD2 identical over 13 bases. CDR1 MDHEN and CDR2 SYDVKM come from the germline V gene. With 3 bases clipped from V and 9 bases from J, the junction kept 5 bases outside the gene matches. The CDR3 has 15 amino acids. This chain's CDR3 is CASSFGLAGVGEQFF. The CDR3 DNA reads as TGTGCCAGCAGTTTTGGACTAGCGGGAGTAGGTGAGCAGTTCTTC.

The chain uses TRBV7-8 and TRBJ1-1; D might be TRBD1 (5 bases). Germline V CDR1 and CDR2: SGHVS, FQNEAQ. The CDR3 length is 12 residues. V was cut by 3 bases and J by 8 bases, with 10 bases left in between. The CDR3 DNA reads TGTGCCAGCAGCTTGGGAGGGGCCGAAGCTTTCTTT. This gives the protein CASSLGGAEAFF.

J is TRBJ1-2 and V is TRBV6-5; maybe TRBD1 (6 bases). Germline V gives CDR1 MNHEY, CDR2 SVGAGI. The CDR3 totals 14 residues. V dropped 3 bases and J dropped 7 bases, with 15 bases sitting between them. In DNA, the CDR3 is TGTGCCAGCAGTTATGACAGGTTTTTCTCTGGCTACACCTTC. It yields the protein CASSYDRFFSGYTF.

Only a few counts were recorded for this clone. J is TRBJ1-2 and V is TRBV28, with TRBD1 matching 8 bases. With V trimmed by 3 bases and J by 5 bases, 8 bases remained unmatched. Germline CDR1 is MDHEN and CDR2 is SYDVKM. This CDR3 comprises 15 residues. This CDR3 reads CASSFPGQAWYGYTF. The CDR3, as DNA: TGTGCCAGCAGTTTCCCGGGACAGGCGTGGTATGGCTACACCTTC.

The chain uses TRBV5-4 and TRBJ1-3; D possibly corresponds to TRBD1 (5 bases). Germline-derived CDR1 and CDR2 are SGHNT and YYREEE (reference sequence). The CDR3 sequence is 14 residues long. With 5 bases removed from V and 2 bases from J, the gap between germline ends came to 11 bases. CDR3 residues: CASRNSGTGNTIYF. The CDR3 bases are TGTGCCAGCAGGAATTCAGGGACTGGAAACACCATATATTTT.

V and J are TRBV7-9 and TRBJ2-7; tentatively, D is TRBD2 (7 bases). This CDR3 has 14 amino acids. The germline gives CDR1 SEHNR, CDR2 FQNEAQ (reference sequence). V was cut by 8 bases and J by 4 bases, with 18 bases left in between. This CDR3 is CASLRGGSPYEQYF. The CDR3 DNA is TGTGCCAGCCTGAGGGGGGGGAGCCCGTACGAGCAGTACTTC.

The gene calls are TRBV6-5 and TRBJ2-2; 10 bases fit TRBD1. The CDR3 loop spans 16 amino acids. Unmatched junction bases numbered 4, after V lost 2 bases and J lost 4 bases. CDR1 is MNHEY and CDR2 is SVGAGI in the germline V gene. CDR3 sequence: CASSYGQGGPTGELFF. CDR3 DNA sequence: TGTGCCAGCAGTTACGGACAGGGGGGCCCCACCGGGGAGCTGTTTTTT.

This chain connects TRBV29-1 to TRBJ1-2; D is perhaps TRBD1 (5 bases). The ends were cut back, 1 base at V and 4 bases at J, with 16 bases in the middle. In germline, CDR1 is SQVTM, CDR2 ANQGSEA. CDR3 length: 15 amino acids. The CDR3 DNA sequence: TGCAGCGTTGAAGTCCCGGGGGTTCGGGGCTATGGCTACACCTTC. As protein: CSVEVPGVRGYGYTF.